This passage covers 20 T cell receptor beta chains from one sample sequenced in a study of response to subunit inactivated influenza vaccine. TCRdb called the RT-PCR reads again in MiXCR, with one record for every CDR3 protein. This table has more than 550,000 distinct CDR3 sequences, about 10% appearing once. The specimen comprised PBMCs from blood, sampled on the day of vaccination. The receptors were sampled from a man aged 50-59 years who received an inactivated influenza vaccine.

This clonotype was observed many times. The chain combines TRBV29-1 with TRBJ1-2; D perhaps matches TRBD1 (6 bases). The CDR3 extends over 12 amino acids. V was pared by 7 bases and J by 5 bases, with 14 bases between. In germline, CDR1 is SQVTM, CDR2 ANQGSEA. The CDR3 DNA sequence: TGCAGCGCCCAGGACAGTCTATATGGCTACACCTTC. As protein: CSAQDSLYGYTF.

The chain is built from TRBV15 and TRBJ2-2, with a possible D match to TRBD2 (6 bases). Trimming cost V 1 base and J 8 bases, with 17 bases left between them. This CDR3 comprises 16 residues. The germline V gene has CDR1 LNHNV and CDR2 YYDKDF (reference sequence). CDR3 DNA sequence: TGTGCCACCAGCAGAGGGAATAGCGGCGTCAGGGGGGAGCTGTTTTTT. Encoded protein: CATSRGNSGVRGELFF.

This clonotype was counted many times. The chain links TRBV6-2 or TRBV6-3 to TRBJ2-2; 13 bases align to TRBD2. The V gene end was trimmed by 0 bases and the J gene end by 4 bases; junction bases not matched to a gene: 8. This CDR3 is built from 19 residues. Germline-derived CDR1 and CDR2 are MNHEY and SVGEGT. CDR3 protein: CASSYSPGLAGVLTGELFF. The DNA of the CDR3 is TGTGCCAGCAGTTACTCCCCCGGACTAGCGGGAGTCCTCACCGGGGAGCTGTTTTTT.

This clonotype was detected ten times or more. V gene TRBV15 combines with J gene TRBJ2-1, with D perhaps TRBD2 (5 bases). Trimming took off 0 bases at V and 0 bases at J, with 9 bases between the two ends. CDR3 length: 16 amino acids. Germline V gene sequence: CDR1 LNHNV, CDR2 YYDKDF (reference sequence). CDR3 sequence reads: CATSREKGSSYNEQFF. In DNA form, the CDR3 reads TGTGCCACCAGCAGAGAGAAAGGGAGCTCCTACAATGAGCAGTTCTTC.

There are many counts of this clonotype. The rearrangement links TRBV5-5 to TRBJ2-2, with no clear D. CDR3 length: 16 amino acids. Germline V gene sequence: CDR1 SGHKS, CDR2 YYEKEE (reference sequence). The V end lost 0 bases, the J end lost 0 bases, and 9 bases lay between the germline ends. CDR3 DNA: TGTGCCAGCAGCTTGGTAGCACCCCCGAACACCGGGGAGCTGTTTTTT. Protein: CASSLVAPPNTGELFF. The variable domain in full, with the rest retrieved from reference TRBV5-5 and TRBJ2-2, is DAGVTQSPTHLIKTRGQQVTLRCSPISGHKSVSWYQQVLGQGPQFIFQYYEKEERGRGNFPDRFSARQFPNYSSELNVNALLLGDSALYLCASSLVAPPNTGELFFGEGSRLTVL.

The chain uses TRBV7-2 and TRBJ2-5, with 7 bases matching TRBD1. V lost 3 bases, J lost 4 bases, and 8 bases stayed unmatched. This CDR3 is 15 amino acids long. Germline V gene lookup returns CDR1 SGHTA and CDR2 FQGNSA. The CDR3 sequence is CASSFGGAGGETQYF. The CDR3 bases are TGTGCCAGCAGCTTTGGTGGGGCAGGGGGAGAGACCCAGTACTTC. Using reference TRBV7-2 and TRBJ2-5 for the parts outside the CDR3, the full variable domain is GAGVSQSPSNKVTEKGKDVELRCDPISGHTALYWYRQSLGQGLEFLIYFQGNSAPDKSGLPSDRFSAERTGGSVSTLTIQRTQQEDSAVYLCASSFGGAGGETQYFGPGTRLLVL.

This clonotype occurred a few times. The chain joins TRBV28 to TRBJ2-7, with no clear D. The ends were cut back, 8 bases at V and 2 bases at J, with 13 bases in the middle. The CDR3 extends over 13 amino acids. The V gene's germline CDR1 is MDHEN and CDR2 SYDVKM. Here the CDR3 reads CASASETPYEQYF. The CDR3, as DNA: TGTGCCAGCGCCTCGGAGACACCCTACGAGCAGTACTTC.

This clonotype occurred many times. In DNA form, the CDR3 reads TGTGCCAGCAGCACAGGGGGCGCAGATCAGCCCCAGCATTTT. It codes for CASSTGGADQPQHF. The rearrangement uses TRBV3-1 and TRBJ1-5; 9 bases are a match to TRBD1. Germline CDR1 and CDR2: LGHDT and YNNKEL (reference sequence). Trimming removed 5 bases from V and 5 bases from J; junction bases left unmatched: 4. The CDR3 runs 14 residues.

V and J are TRBV7-2 and TRBJ2-1; D might be TRBD2 (5 bases). This CDR3 is 15 amino acids long. V lost 5 bases to trimming and J lost 0 bases, with 11 bases between them. The germline CDR1 and CDR2 sequences are SGHTA and FQGNSA. The DNA of the CDR3 is TGTGCCAGCAGCGAGGGCGAGAGCTCCTACAATGAGCAGTTCTTC. Its translation: CASSEGESSYNEQFF.

This clonotype was found many times. The chain joins TRBV12-3 or TRBV12-4 to TRBJ2-2; D is unresolved. V was cut by 10 bases and J by 7 bases, with 10 bases left in between. This CDR3 has 11 residues. The CDR3 sequence is CATQANGELFF. CDR3 nucleotide sequence: TGTGCCACCCAAGCGAACGGGGAGCTGTTTTTT.

A note on this clonotype: A read error may explain this, as a much larger clone is one base away. The J gene is TRBJ2-2, the V gene TRBV2; no firm D call. The CDR3 extends over 14 amino acids. Per germline, CDR1 SNHLY and CDR2 FYNNEI. CDR3 coding DNA: TGTGCCAGAAGTGAACGAGTGACAACCGGGGAGCTGTTTTTT. As protein: CARSERVTTGELFF.

The chain couples TRBV7-2 to TRBJ2-1; the D gene could be TRBD1 or TRBD2 (5 bases each). The CDR3 loop spans 17 amino acids. Germline V gives CDR1 SGHTA, CDR2 FQGNSA. Deletions cut 1 base from V and 0 bases from J, with 13 bases between. The CDR3 nucleotides read TGTGCCAGCAGCTTAGTTTTGGGGGAGAGCTCCTACAATGAGCAGTTCTTC. Translating it yields CASSLVLGESSYNEQFF.

The V and J genes are TRBV19 and TRBJ2-7, with D unresolved. This CDR3 is built from 14 residues. CDR1 LNHDA and CDR2 SQIVND come from the germline V gene (reference sequence). The germline V and J ends were trimmed by 0 bases and 5 bases, with 11 bases remaining between them. The CDR3 DNA follows: TGTGCCAGTAGTATAGAGGGAACCCGGGACGAGCAGTACTTC. Translation gives CASSIEGTRDEQYF.

This clonotype was observed many times. The CDR3 sequence: CASNRGDGPYEQYF. CDR3 nucleotide sequence: TGTGCCAGCAATCGGGGTGATGGGCCCTACGAGCAGTACTTC. The V call is TRBV7-2, the J call TRBJ2-7; D perhaps matches TRBD2 (5 bases). Between the trimmed V and J ends, which lost 7 bases and 2 bases, there was a span of 15 bases. This CDR3 is built from 14 residues. The germline CDR1 and CDR2 sequences are SGHTA and FQGNSA.

The gene calls are TRBV24-1 and TRBJ2-2; no clear D gene. V was pared by 6 bases and J by 2 bases, with 9 bases between. Germline CDR1 and CDR2: KGHDR and SFDVKD. CDR3 length equals 14 residues. CDR3 coding DNA: TGTGCCACCAGTCCCTCTGTTAACACCGGGGAGCTGTTTTTT. Translating gives CATSPSVNTGELFF.

A single count supports this clonotype. A read error may produce the germline difference seen at one junction end. The CDR3 protein is CAISRELIYEQYF. CDR3 coding DNA: TGTGCCATCAGCCGGGAGCTCATCTACGAGCAGTACTTC. J is TRBJ2-7 and V is TRBV4-2, with D tentatively TRBD2 (6 bases). This CDR3 is 13 amino acids long. Germline loops: CDR1 LGHNA, CDR2 YNFKEQ.

V usage is TRBV7-2 and J usage is TRBJ2-7; 8 nucleotides align to TRBD2. CDR1 is SGHTA and CDR2 is FQGNSA in the germline V gene. The CDR3 has 15 residues. J gave up 3 bases and V 6 bases, and 10 bases lay outside the gene matches. This CDR3 reads CASRLGAGDGYEQYF. Here the CDR3 DNA reads TGTGCCAGCAGACTAGGAGCGGGAGACGGCTACGAGCAGTACTTC.

This clonotype was found a few times. The chain uses TRBV6-2 or TRBV6-3 and TRBJ2-7, with 9 bases that match TRBD1. Unmatched junction bases numbered 12, after V lost 9 bases and J lost 3 bases. CDR1 is MNHEY and CDR2 is SVGEGT in the germline V gene. The CDR3 runs to 15 residues. The CDR3 DNA reads TGTGCCAGAAGAAATGTGGGACAGGGACGCTACGAGCAGTACTTC. Encoded protein: CARRNVGQGRYEQYF.

The chain couples TRBV3-1 to TRBJ2-1; weak D call: TRBD2 (6 bases). The CDR3 is 16 residues long. Germline CDR1 LGHDT, CDR2 YNNKEL (reference sequence). Trimming took 4 bases from V and 6 from J, leaving 19 bases between them. As DNA, the CDR3 is TGTGCCAGCAGCCCCTCCCGACGGGAGAGGATCAATGAGCAGTTCTTC. Protein: CASSPSRRERINEQFF.

This clonotype was found many times. This chain joins TRBV6-1 and TRBJ2-3; 8 nucleotides match TRBD1. Unmatched junction bases numbered 13, after V lost 6 bases and J lost 8 bases. This CDR3 contains 15 residues. Germline values: CDR1 MNHNS, CDR2 SASEGT. The CDR3, as DNA: TGTGCCAGCAGGCCAGACAGGGGTGTCCGTGTTACGCAGTATTTT. The encoded protein is CASRPDRGVRVTQYF.